This TCR beta chain was obtained from a study of T cells in Graves' hyperthyroidism and ophthalmopathy. Study overall: It was at initial diagnosis, before any treatment, that peripheral blood was collected.

This clonotype came up many times. What was amplified from RNA transcripts were TCR beta CDR3 regions. HTBI primers were used for first-round RT-PCR of the TCR CDR3. TCRdb re-derived calls from the multiplex PCR reads in MiXCR, one entry per CDR3 protein. Here the sample spans about 640,000 distinct CDR3 sequences, under 25% being singletons. Sequenced material: blood. This sequence originates from a man aged 25-45 years with Graves' ophthalmopathy.

CDR3 residues: CASSFGGQVGEQYF. The CDR3 DNA is TGTGCCAGCAGTTTCGGGGGACAGGTCGGCGAGCAGTACTTC. This chain joins TRBV12-3 or TRBV12-4 and TRBJ2-7; 8 nucleotides line up with TRBD1. With 3 bases clipped from V and 6 bases from J, the junction kept 7 bases outside the gene matches. The CDR3 has 14 residues.